This T cell receptor beta chain was recorded in a study of OX40 agonist ivuxolimab in advanced cancers. The ends were cut back, 4 bases at V and 2 bases at J, with 19 bases in the middle. The CDR3 length is 17 residues. The germline V gene has CDR1 ENHRY and CDR2 SYGVKD. Produced via immunoSEQ multiplex PCR; TCRdb's table is partial and in-frame only. The sample consists of approximately 50,000 clones, roughly 90% of them appearing once. The sample here was CD4+ or CD8+ T cells sorted from blood, taken in a trial of the OX40 agonist ivuxolimab. This TCR was recovered from an adult with an advanced solid tumor such as melanoma, head and neck, liver or kidney cancer. The rearrangement links TRBV10-3 to TRBJ2-3, with D possibly being TRBD2 (6 bases). CDR3 residues: CAISAYTLAFSTDTQYF. The CDR3 DNA follows: TGTGCCATCAGTGCGTATACACTAGCTTTTTCCACAGATACGCAGTATTTT.